This TCR beta chain comes out of a study of blood T cell repertoires in COVID-19. Whole-study context: Some COVID-19 samples were acute and others convalescent; all came from the United States, Italy and Spain.

Assay used: immunoSEQ multiplex PCR; TCRdb lists only in-frame clones, some missing. The data contain some 72,000 clones, approximately 90% of them seen just once; the ten biggest clones take up around 4.5%. V trimming: 8 bases; J trimming: 3 bases; junction bases outside the gene matches: 9. Germline CDR1 is LNHDA and CDR2 is SQIVND (reference sequence). CDR3 size: 15 residues. The genes are TRBV19 and TRBJ2-2; 7 nucleotides match TRBD2. The sample taken for sequencing was peripheral blood. This TCR derives from a middle-aged man with active COVID-19. CDR3 protein: CASPGRGVDTGELFF. The CDR3 DNA reads TGTGCCAGTCCAGGTCGGGGGGTGGACACCGGGGAGCTGTTTTTT.